The 9 T cell receptor beta chains below come from one sample, sequenced in a study of T cell changes during pregnancy in multiple sclerosis. Profiled with immunoSEQ multiplex PCR; TCRdb holds only in-frame clones, not every one. The table lists around 43,000 clones, approximately 92% of them singletons, with 0.95% to 1.5% in the top ten. The sequenced sample was CD4+ T cells from peripheral blood mononuclear cells, obtained in the first trimester of pregnancy. The receptors here all came from a female donor with multiple sclerosis, enrolled in a pregnancy study.

The chain carries TRBV30 and TRBJ2-2, with D perhaps TRBD2 (6 bases). Germline CDR1 reads GTSNPN; CDR2 reads SVGIG (reference sequence). V was trimmed by 1 base and J by 4 bases, leaving 10 bases between them. The CDR3 length is 14 residues. As DNA, the CDR3 is TGTGCCTGGAGTGCGGGAGTGGGCACCGGGGAGCTGTTTTTT. Encoded protein: CAWSAGVGTGELFF.

J is TRBJ2-7 and V is TRBV2; D gene uncertain. The CDR3 contains 12 residues. V was pared by 4 bases and J by 2 bases, with 6 bases between. CDR1 is SNHLY, CDR2 FYNNEI, per germline. The CDR3 nucleotides are TGTGCCAGCAGTGGGGCCCCCTACGAGCAGTACTTC. Translating gives CASSGAPYEQYF.

The V and J genes are TRBV29-1 and TRBJ1-1; TRBD1 agrees at 8 bases. Losses at the gene ends were 1 base for V and 8 bases for J; bases not matched to a gene: 9. Germline loops: CDR1 SQVTM, CDR2 ANQGSEA. The CDR3 runs to 14 residues. This CDR3 reads CSVEGRTGILEAFF. In nucleotides, the CDR3 is TGCAGCGTTGAAGGTAGGACAGGGATACTGGAAGCTTTCTTT.

The J gene is TRBJ1-2, the V gene TRBV5-6, with 8 bases fitting TRBD1. J lost 5 bases, V lost 4 bases, and 7 bases had no gene match. The CDR3 consists of 14 residues. CDR1 and CDR2 (germline): SGHDT, YYEEEE. The CDR3 reads CASSPDRGGYGYTF. The CDR3 DNA sequence: TGTGCCAGCAGCCCCGACAGGGGAGGGTATGGCTACACCTTC. Supplemented by reference TRBV5-6 and TRBJ1-2, the full variable domain reads DAGVTQSPTHLIKTRGQQVTLRCSPKSGHDTVSWYQQALGQGPQFIFQYYEEEERQRGNFPDRFSGHQFPNYSSELNVNALLLGDSALYLCASSPDRGGYGYTFGSGTRLTVV.

The rearrangement uses TRBV27 and TRBJ2-2, with TRBD1 as a possible D gene (6 bases). Germline values: CDR1 MNHEY, CDR2 SMNVEV (reference sequence). Trimming removed 3 bases from V and 6 bases from J, with 14 bases in between. The CDR3 runs 15 residues. The CDR3 DNA reads as TGTGCCAGCAGTTTTAGGGGGACCCCGGCCGGGGAGCTGTTTTTT. Amino acid sequence: CASSFRGTPAGELFF.

There are a few counts of this clone. The chain couples TRBV10-3 to TRBJ2-1; TRBD2 aligns across 14 bases. V shed 6 bases, J shed 4 bases, and the junction held 8 bases outside the gene matches. The CDR3 covers 17 residues. Germline assignment: CDR1 ENHRY and CDR2 SYGVKD. CDR3 amino acids: CAISSGLAGGGYNEQFF. CDR3 DNA sequence: TGTGCCATCAGCTCCGGACTAGCGGGAGGTGGATACAATGAGCAGTTCTTC.

This chain links TRBV5-6 with TRBJ2-5; possibly TRBD1 for D (6 bases). Trimming shortened V by 0 bases and J by 4 bases, and 13 bases separated the two germline ends. The CDR3 runs to 15 residues. Germline V gene data show CDR1 as SGHDT and CDR2 as YYEEEE. The CDR3: CASSLDGVGGETQYF. The CDR3 DNA sequence: TGTGCCAGCAGCTTGGATGGGGTAGGGGGAGAGACCCAGTACTTC.

V usage is TRBV30 and J usage is TRBJ1-3; 8 bases agree with TRBD1. The CDR3 is made up of 12 amino acids. Germline CDR1 GTSNPN, CDR2 SVGIG (reference sequence). J gave up 4 bases and V 8 bases, and 4 bases lay outside the gene matches. The CDR3 coding sequence is TGTGCCCGCGGGACAGGAGGAAACACCATATATTTT. Translated, it gives CARGTGGNTIYF.

The chain uses TRBV2 and TRBJ2-7; the match to TRBD2 covers 7 bases. This CDR3 has 15 residues. Per germline, CDR1 SNHLY and CDR2 FYNNEI. Losses at the gene ends were 5 bases for V and 3 bases for J; bases not matched to a gene: 10. The CDR3 DNA reads TGTGCCAGCAGTCCTCGAGGGACTAAGGGCTACGAGCAGTACTTC. Its protein product is CASSPRGTKGYEQYF. The full variable domain, completed using reference TRBV2 and TRBJ2-7, is EPEVTQTPSHQVTQMGQEVILRCVPISNHLYFYWYRQILGQKVEFLVSFYNNEISEKSEIFDDQFSVERPDGSNFTLKIRSTKLEDSAMYFCASSPRGTKGYEQYFGPGTRLTVT.